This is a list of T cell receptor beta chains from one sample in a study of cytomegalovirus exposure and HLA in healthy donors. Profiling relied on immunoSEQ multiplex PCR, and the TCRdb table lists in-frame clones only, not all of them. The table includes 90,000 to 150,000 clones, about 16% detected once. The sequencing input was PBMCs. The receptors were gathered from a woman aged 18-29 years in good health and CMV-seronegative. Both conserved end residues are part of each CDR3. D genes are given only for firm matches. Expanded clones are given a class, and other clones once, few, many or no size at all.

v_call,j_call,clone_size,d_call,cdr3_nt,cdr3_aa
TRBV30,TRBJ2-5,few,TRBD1,TGTGCCTGGAGTGTCGGGACAGTGGGGGACCAAGAGACCCAGTACTTC,CAWSVGTVGDQETQYF
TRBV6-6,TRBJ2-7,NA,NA,TGTGCCAGCAGTTACTCGAATTTGGCCGCCTACGAGCAGTACTTC,CASSYSNLAAYEQYF
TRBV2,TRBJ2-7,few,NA,TGTGCCAGCAGTGGAGGGAGTATCTACGAGCAGTACTTC,CASSGGSIYEQYF
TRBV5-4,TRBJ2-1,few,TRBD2,TGTGCCAGCAGACGGGACTACGAGAACAATGAGCAGTTCTTC,CASRRDYENNEQFF
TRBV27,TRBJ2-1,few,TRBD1,TGTGCCAGCAGTTACCGGGACAGGGAGGGGGATGAGCAGTTCTTC,CASSYRDREGDEQFF
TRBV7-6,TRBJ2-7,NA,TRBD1,TGTGCCAGCAGCACCAGGCCTGGGGACAGGGGCTACGAGCAGTACTTC,CASSTRPGDRGYEQYF
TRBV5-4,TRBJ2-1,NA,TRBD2,TGTGCCACCTCAAATAGCGGGGGGAGCGCCTATGAGCAGTTCTTC,CATSNSGGSAYEQFF
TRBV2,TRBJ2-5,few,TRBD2,TGTGCCAGCACCCGACTAGCGGGGGGTAATCAAGAGACCCAGTACTTC,CASTRLAGGNQETQYF
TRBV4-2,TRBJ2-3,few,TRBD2,TGTGCCAGCAGCCTCGGGACTAGCGGGGGAAAGCAGTATTTT,CASSLGTSGGKQYF
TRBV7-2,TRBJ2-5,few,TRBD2,TGTGCCAGCAGCTTAGGGGTAGCGGGGGCAGGGGAGACCCAGTACTTC,CASSLGVAGAGETQYF